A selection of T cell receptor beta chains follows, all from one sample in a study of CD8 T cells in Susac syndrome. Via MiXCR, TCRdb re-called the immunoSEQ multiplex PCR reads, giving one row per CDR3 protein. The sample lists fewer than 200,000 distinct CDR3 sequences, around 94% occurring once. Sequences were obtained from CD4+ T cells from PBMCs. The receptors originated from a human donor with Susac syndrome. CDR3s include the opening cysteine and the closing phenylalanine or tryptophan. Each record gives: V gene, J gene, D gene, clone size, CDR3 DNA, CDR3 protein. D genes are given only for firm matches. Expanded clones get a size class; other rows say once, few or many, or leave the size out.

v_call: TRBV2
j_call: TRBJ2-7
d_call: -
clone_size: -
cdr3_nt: TGTGCCAGCAGTGTGGTGGACGAGCAGTACTTC
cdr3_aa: CASSVVDEQYF

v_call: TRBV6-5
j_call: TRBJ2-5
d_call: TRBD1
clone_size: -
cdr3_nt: TGTGCCGGACAGGGGGACCAGTACTTC
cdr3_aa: CAGQGDQYF

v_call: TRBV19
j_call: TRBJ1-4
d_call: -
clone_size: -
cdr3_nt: TGTGCCAGTAGCGACCAAGCAACTAATGAAAAACTGTTTTTT
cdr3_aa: CASSDQATNEKLFF

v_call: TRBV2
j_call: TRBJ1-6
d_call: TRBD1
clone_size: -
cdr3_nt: TGTGCCAGCAATGCGGGACAGGGGAATTCACCCCTCCACTTT
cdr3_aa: CASNAGQGNSPLHF

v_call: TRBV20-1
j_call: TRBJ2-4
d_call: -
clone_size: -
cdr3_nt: TGCAGTGCTAGAGATCGTTTAGGGGGTGATAGCATTCAGTACTTC
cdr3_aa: CSARDRLGGDSIQYF

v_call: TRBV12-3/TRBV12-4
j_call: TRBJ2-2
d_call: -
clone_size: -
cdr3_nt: TGTGCCAGCAGGGGCCTCCGGGGTATCGGGGAGCTGTTTTTT
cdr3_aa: CASRGLRGIGELFF

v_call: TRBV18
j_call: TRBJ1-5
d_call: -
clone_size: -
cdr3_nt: TGTGCCAGCTCACCGGCTAGCAATCAGCCCCAGCATTTT
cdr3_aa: CASSPASNQPQHF

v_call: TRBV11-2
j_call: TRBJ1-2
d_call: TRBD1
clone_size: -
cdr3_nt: TGTGCCAGCAGCGCGGGACAGTCCTATGGCTACACCTTC
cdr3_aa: CASSAGQSYGYTF

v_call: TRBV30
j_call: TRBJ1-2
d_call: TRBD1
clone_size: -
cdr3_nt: TGTGCCTGGAGGGACAGGGGGGGCTATGGCTACACCTTC
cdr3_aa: CAWRDRGGYGYTF

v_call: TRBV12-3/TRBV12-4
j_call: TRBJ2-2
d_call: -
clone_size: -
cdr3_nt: TGTGCCTCCTTTAGGCCCAGGGGCAAATACACCGGGGAGCTGTTTTTT
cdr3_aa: CASFRPRGKYTGELFF

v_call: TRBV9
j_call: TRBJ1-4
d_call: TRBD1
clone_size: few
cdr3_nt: TGTGCCAGCAGCTCGGGACAGGGGGTTGAAAAACTGTTTTTT
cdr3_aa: CASSSGQGVEKLFF

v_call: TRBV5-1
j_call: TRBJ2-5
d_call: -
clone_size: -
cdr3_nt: TGCGCCAGCAGCTTGGTCGGCAGGGTAGGGGAGACCCAGTACTTC
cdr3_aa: CASSLVGRVGETQYF

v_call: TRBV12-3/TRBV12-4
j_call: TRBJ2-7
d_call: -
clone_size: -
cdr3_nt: TGTGCCAGCAGTCCGGGGGGCAAATCCTACGAGCAGTACTTC
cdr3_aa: CASSPGGKSYEQYF

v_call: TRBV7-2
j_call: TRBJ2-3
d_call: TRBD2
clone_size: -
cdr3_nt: TGTGCCAGCAGCTCCGGGACTAGCGGGGGGGCAGATACGCAGTATTTT
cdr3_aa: CASSSGTSGGADTQYF

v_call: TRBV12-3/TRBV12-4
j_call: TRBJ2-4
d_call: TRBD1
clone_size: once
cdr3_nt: TGTGCCAGCAGTTTCGGACAGGGGTTGAACATTCAGTACTTC
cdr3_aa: CASSFGQGLNIQYF

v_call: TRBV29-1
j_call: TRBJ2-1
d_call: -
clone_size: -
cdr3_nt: TGCAGCGTTGAAGAGGGGGCTGCGTTCTTC
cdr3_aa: CSVEEGAAFF

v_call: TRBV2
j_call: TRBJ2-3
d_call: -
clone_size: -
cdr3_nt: TGTGCCAGCAGTGCCGAGGGACTTTACACAGATACGCAGTATTTT
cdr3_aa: CASSAEGLYTDTQYF

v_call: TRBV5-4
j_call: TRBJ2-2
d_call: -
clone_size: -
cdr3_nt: TGTGCCAGCAGCTTAAAGGCCGACACCGGGGAGCTGTTTTTT
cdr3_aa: CASSLKADTGELFF

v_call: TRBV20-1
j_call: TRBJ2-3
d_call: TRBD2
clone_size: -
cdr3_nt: TGCAGTGCTAGTCGACTAGCGGGGGGGCCCGATACGCAGTATTTT
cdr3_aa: CSASRLAGGPDTQYF

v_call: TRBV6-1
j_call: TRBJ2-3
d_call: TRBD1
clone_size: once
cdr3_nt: TGTGCCAGCAGTGGCTGGACAGGGGGAGCCACAGATACGCAGTATTTT
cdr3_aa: CASSGWTGGATDTQYF

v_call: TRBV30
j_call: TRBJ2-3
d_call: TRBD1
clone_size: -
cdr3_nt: TGTGCCTGGAGCACCTGGACAGGGTTGGAAACAGATACGCAGTATTTT
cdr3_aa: CAWSTWTGLETDTQYF

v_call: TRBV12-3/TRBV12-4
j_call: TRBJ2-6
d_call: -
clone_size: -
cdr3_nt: TGTGCCTGCCGTCGGGGACCCCGCTCTGGGGCCAACGTCCTGACTTTC
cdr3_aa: CACRRGPRSGANVLTF

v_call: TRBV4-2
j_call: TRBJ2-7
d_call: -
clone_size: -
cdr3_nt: TGTGCCAGCAGCCAAGCTACCGGGACACATTACGAGCAGTACTTC
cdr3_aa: CASSQATGTHYEQYF

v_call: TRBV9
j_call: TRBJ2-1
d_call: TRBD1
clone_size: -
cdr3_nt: TGTGCCAGCAGCGAGACAGGGGTCGATGAGCAGTTCTTC
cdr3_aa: CASSETGVDEQFF

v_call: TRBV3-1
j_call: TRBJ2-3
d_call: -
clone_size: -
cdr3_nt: TGTGCCAGCAGCCGACGCGGGGTGTCGGGGGATACGCAGTATTTT
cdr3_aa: CASSRRGVSGDTQYF

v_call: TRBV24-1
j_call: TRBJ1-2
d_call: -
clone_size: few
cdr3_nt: TGTGCCACCAGTGATGGACGGTATGGCTACACCTTC
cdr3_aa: CATSDGRYGYTF

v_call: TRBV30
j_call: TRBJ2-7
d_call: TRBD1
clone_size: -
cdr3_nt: TGTGCCTGGAGTGTTAGACAGGGGGCTAACGAGCAGTACTTC
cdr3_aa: CAWSVRQGANEQYF

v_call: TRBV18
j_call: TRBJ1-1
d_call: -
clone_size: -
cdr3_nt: TGTGCCAGCTCACCAGGGGCCAGGGCGGTTGCTGAAGCTTTCTTT
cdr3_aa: CASSPGARAVAEAFF

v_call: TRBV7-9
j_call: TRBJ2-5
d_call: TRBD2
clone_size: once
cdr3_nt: TGTGCCAGCAGCGAACGACTAGCGGGGGAGACCCAGTACTTC
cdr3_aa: CASSERLAGETQYF

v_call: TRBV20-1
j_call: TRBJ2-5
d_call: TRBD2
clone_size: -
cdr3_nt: TGCAGTGTACCGCCGGGAGCGGGGGTCCAAGAGACCCAGTACTTC
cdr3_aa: CSVPPGAGVQETQYF

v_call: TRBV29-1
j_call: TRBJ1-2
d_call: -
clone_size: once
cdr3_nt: TGCAGCGTTGGGGAGGGGTCGGGATTTGGCTACACCTTC
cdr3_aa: CSVGEGSGFGYTF

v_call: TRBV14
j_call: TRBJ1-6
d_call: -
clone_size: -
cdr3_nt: TGTGCCAGCAGACTAGGGGGGACGAATTCACCCCTCCACTTT
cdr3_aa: CASRLGGTNSPLHF

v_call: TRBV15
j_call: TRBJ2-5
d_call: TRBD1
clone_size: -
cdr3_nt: TGTGCCACCAGCAGCCGGACAGGCTCAGAGACCCAGTACTTC
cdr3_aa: CATSSRTGSETQYF

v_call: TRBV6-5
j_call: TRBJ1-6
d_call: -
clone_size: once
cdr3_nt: TGTGCCGTGCGGCCCAAAGGATCACCCCTCCACTTT
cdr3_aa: CAVRPKGSPLHF

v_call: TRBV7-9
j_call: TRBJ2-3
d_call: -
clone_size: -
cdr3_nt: TGTGCCAGCAGCTTGGGGACGGGGGCCCGCACAGATACGCAGTATTTT
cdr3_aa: CASSLGTGARTDTQYF

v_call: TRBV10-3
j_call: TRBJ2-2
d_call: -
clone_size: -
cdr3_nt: TGTGCCACCGGGGGTGGCAGGGCCCACACCGGGGAGCTGTTTTTT
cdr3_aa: CATGGGRAHTGELFF

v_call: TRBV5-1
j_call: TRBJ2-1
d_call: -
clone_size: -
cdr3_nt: TGCGCCAGCAGCTATCGGGACGGCGGCTACAATGAGCAGTTCTTC
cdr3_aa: CASSYRDGGYNEQFF

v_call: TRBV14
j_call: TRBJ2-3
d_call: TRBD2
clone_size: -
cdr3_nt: TGTGCCAGCAGCCAAAATAGCGGGGCAGATACGCAGTATTTT
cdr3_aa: CASSQNSGADTQYF

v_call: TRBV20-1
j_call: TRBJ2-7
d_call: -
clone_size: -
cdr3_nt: TGCAGTGCTAGAGATCTCGGCGGACAGTCCCCCTACGAGCAGTACTTC
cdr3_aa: CSARDLGGQSPYEQYF

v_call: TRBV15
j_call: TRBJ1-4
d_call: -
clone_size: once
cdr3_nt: TGTGCCACCTCTAGGACCTCGGAAAAACTGTTTTTT
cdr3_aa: CATSRTSEKLFF

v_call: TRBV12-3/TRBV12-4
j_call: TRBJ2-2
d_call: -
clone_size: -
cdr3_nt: TGTGCCAGCAGTTGGGGGTCAGATGTCGGGGAGCTGTTTTTT
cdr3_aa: CASSWGSDVGELFF

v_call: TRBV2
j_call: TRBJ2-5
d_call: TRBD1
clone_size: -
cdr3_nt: TGTGCCAGCAGTGAGGACAGGGCGATACAGACCCAGTACTTC
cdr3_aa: CASSEDRAIQTQYF

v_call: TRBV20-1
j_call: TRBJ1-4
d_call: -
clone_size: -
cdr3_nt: TGCAGTGCTACCCGGGGGGATAATGAAAAACTGTTTTTT
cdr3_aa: CSATRGDNEKLFF

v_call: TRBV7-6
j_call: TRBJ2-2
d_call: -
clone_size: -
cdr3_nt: TGTGCCAGCAGCTTAGGAGGGACTTTTGGGCTGTTTTTT
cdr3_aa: CASSLGGTFGLFF

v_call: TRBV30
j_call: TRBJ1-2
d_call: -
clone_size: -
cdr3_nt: TGTGCCTGGAGTGGCGGTGGCAGTGGCTACACCTTC
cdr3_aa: CAWSGGGSGYTF

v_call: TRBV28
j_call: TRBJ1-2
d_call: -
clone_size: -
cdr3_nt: TGTGCCAGCAGTTTATACAGGGCTAACTATGGCTACACCTTC
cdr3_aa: CASSLYRANYGYTF

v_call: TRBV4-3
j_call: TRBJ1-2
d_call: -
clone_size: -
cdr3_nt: TGCGCCAGCAGCCAAGACGGCCTATCCTCTGGCTACACCTTC
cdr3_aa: CASSQDGLSSGYTF

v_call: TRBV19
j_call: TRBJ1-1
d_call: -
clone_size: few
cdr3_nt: TGTGCCAGTAGTTTTCAGGGGAACACTGAAGCTTTCTTT
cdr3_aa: CASSFQGNTEAFF

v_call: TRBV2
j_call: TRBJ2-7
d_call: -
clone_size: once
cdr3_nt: TGTGCCAGCAGGGGGGACACCTACGAGCAGTACTTC
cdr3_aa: CASRGDTYEQYF

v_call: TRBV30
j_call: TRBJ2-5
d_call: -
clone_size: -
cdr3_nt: TGTGCCTGGTCAAAGGGGGGATCAGGGGAGACCCAGTACTTC
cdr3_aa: CAWSKGGSGETQYF

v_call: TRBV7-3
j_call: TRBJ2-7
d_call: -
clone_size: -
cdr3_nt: TGTGCCAGCAGCTCGACAGGTTACTCCTACGAGCAGTACTTC
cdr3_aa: CASSSTGYSYEQYF

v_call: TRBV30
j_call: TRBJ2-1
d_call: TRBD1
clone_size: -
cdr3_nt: TGTGCCTGGGCCCCAGACAGGGTTGGTGAGCAGTTCTTC
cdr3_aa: CAWAPDRVGEQFF

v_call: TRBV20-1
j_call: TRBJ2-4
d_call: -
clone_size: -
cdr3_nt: TGCAGTGCTAGAGAATGGGAGGGGGCTACCAAAAACATTCAGTACTTC
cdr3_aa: CSAREWEGATKNIQYF